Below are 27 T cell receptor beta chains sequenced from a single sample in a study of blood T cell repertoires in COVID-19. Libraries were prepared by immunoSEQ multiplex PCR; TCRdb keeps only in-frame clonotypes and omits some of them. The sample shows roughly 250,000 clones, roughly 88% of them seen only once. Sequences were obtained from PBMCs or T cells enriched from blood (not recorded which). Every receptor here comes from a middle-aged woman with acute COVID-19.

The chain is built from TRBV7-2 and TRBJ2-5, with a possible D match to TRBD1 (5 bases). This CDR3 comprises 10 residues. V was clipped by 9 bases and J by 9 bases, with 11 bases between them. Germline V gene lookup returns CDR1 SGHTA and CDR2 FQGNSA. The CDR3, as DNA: TGTGCCAGTGGCCTAGGGGCCCAGTACTTC. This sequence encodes CASGLGAQYF.

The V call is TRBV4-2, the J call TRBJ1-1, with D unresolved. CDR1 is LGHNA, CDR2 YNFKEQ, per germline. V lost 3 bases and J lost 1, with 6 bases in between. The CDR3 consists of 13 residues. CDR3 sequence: CASSHYKNTEAFF. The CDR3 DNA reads TGTGCCAGCAGCCATTACAAGAACACTGAAGCTTTCTTT.

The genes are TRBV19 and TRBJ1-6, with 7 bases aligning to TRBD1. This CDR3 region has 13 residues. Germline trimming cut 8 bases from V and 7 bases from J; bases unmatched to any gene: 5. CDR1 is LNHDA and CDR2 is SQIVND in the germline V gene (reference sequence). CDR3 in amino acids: CASSDRVNSPLHF. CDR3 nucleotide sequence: TGTGCCAGTTCAGACAGGGTGAATTCACCCCTCCACTTT. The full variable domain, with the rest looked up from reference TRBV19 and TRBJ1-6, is DGGITQSPKYLFRKEGQNVTLSCEQNLNHDAMYWYRQDPGQGLRLIYYSQIVNDFQKGDIAEGYSVSREKKESFPLTVTSAQKNPTAFYLCASSDRVNSPLHFGNGTRLTVT.

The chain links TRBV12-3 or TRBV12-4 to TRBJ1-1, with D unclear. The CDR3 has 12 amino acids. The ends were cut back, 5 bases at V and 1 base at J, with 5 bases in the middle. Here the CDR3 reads CASSPGNTEAFF. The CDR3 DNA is TGTGCCAGCAGTCCGGGGAACACTGAAGCTTTCTTT.

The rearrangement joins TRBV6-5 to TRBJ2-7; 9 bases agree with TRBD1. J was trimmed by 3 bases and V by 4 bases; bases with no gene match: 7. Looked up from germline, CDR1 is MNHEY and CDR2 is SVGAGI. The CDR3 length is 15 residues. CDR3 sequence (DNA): TGTGCCAGCAGTTCCCCGGGACAGGGCAACTACGAGCAGTACTTC. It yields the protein CASSSPGQGNYEQYF.

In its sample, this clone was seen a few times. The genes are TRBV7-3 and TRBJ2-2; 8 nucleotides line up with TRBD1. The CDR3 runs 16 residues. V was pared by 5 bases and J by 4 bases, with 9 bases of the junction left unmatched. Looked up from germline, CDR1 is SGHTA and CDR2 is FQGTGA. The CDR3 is CASSPRRTGTTGELFF. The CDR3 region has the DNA TGTGCCAGCAGCCCAAGAAGGACAGGGACCACCGGGGAGCTGTTTTTT.

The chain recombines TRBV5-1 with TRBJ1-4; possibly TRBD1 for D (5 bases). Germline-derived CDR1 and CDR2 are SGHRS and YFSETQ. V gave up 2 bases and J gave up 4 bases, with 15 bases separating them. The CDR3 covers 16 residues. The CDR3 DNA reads TGCGCCAGCAGCTTAAAACTGACAGCGGGTAATGAAAAACTGTTTTTT. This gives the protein CASSLKLTAGNEKLFF.

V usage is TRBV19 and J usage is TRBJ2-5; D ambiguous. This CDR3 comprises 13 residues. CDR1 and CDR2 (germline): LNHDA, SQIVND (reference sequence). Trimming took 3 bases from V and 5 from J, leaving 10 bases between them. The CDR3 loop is CASSISGWETQYF. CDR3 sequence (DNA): TGTGCCAGTAGTATTAGTGGTTGGGAGACCCAGTACTTC. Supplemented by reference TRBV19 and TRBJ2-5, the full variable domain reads DGGITQSPKYLFRKEGQNVTLSCEQNLNHDAMYWYRQDPGQGLRLIYYSQIVNDFQKGDIAEGYSVSREKKESFPLTVTSAQKNPTAFYLCASSISGWETQYFGPGTRLLVL.

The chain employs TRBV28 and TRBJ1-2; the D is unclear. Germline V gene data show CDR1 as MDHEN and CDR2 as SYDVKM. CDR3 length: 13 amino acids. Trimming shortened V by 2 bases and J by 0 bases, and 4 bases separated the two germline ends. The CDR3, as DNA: TGTGCCAGCAGTTTAGTCTCTAACTATGGCTACACCTTC. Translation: CASSLVSNYGYTF.

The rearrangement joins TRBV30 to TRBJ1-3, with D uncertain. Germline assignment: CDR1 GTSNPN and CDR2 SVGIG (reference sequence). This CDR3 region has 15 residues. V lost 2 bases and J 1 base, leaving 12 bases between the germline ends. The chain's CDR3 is CAWSLSGRSGNTIYF. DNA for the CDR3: TGTGCCTGGAGTCTCTCGGGGAGGTCTGGAAACACCATATATTTT.

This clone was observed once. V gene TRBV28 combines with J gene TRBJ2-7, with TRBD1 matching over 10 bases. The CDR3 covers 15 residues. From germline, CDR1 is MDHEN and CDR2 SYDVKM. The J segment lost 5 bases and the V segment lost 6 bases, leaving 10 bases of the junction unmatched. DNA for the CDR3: TGTGCCAGCAGCACCCCCGGGACAGGGGAACACGAGCAGTACTTC. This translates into CASSTPGTGEHEQYF.

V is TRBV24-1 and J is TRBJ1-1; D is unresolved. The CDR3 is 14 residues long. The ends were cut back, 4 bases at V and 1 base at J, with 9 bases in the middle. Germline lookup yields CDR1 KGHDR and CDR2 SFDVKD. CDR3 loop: CATSEEVGNTEAFF. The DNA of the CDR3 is TGTGCCACCAGTGAAGAGGTTGGGAACACTGAAGCTTTCTTT.

CDR3: CASTVGGGAQETQYF. Written as DNA, the CDR3 is TGTGCCAGTACCGTTGGCGGAGGGGCCCAAGAGACCCAGTACTTC. The V gene is TRBV19, the J gene TRBJ2-5; TRBD2 might be the D (6 bases). Trimming removed 7 bases at V and 1 base at J, with 16 bases between. Per germline, CDR1 LNHDA and CDR2 SQIVND (reference sequence). The CDR3 consists of 15 residues.

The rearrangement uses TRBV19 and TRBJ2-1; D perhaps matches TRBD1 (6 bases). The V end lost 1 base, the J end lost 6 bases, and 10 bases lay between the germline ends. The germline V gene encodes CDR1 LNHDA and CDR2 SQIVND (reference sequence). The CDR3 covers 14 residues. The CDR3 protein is CASSIADSSNEQFF. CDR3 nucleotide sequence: TGTGCCAGTAGTATAGCGGACAGTTCCAATGAGCAGTTCTTC.

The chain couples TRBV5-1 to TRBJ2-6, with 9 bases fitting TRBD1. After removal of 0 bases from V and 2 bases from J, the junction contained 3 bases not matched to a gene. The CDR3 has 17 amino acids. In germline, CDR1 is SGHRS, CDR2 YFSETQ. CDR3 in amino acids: CASSLGQGVTGANVLTF. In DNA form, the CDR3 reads TGCGCCAGCAGCTTGGGACAGGGGGTAACTGGGGCCAACGTCCTGACTTTC.

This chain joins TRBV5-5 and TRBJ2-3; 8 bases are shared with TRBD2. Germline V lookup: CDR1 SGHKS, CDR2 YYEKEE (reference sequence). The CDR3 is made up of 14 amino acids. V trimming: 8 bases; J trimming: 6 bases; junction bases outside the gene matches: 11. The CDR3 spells CASSDPSGSDTQYF. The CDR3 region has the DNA TGTGCCAGTTCCGACCCCAGCGGGAGTGATACGCAGTATTTT.

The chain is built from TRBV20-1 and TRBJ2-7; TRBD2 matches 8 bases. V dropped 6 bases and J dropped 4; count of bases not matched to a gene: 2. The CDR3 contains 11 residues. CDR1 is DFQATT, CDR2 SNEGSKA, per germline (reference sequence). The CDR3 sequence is CSAGGGYEQYF. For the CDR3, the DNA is TGCAGTGCCGGGGGGGGTTACGAGCAGTACTTC.

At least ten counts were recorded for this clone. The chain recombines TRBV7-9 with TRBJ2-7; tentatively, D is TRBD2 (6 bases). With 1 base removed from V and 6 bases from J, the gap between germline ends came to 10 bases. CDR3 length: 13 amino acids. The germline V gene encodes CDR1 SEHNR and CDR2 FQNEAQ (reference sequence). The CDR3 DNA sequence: TGTGCCAGCAGCTTAGTCGCCGGGAGCGAGCAGTACTTC. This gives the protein CASSLVAGSEQYF.

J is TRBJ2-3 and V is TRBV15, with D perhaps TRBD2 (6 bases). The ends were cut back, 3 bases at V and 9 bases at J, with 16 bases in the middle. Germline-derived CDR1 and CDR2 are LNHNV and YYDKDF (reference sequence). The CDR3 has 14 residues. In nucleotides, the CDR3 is TGTGCCACCAGCAGGAGGGAGGCCGGGGTGACGCAGTATTTT. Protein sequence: CATSRREAGVTQYF.

The CDR3 protein is CASSEGGAGNQPQHF. The DNA for the CDR3 is TGTGCCAGCAGTGAAGGGGGGGCGGGCAATCAGCCCCAGCATTTT. The gene calls are TRBV25-1 and TRBJ1-5; TRBD1 might be the D (6 bases). The CDR3 totals 15 residues. Trimming pared 2 bases from V and 2 bases from J, leaving 10 bases between. Germline lookup yields CDR1 MGHDK and CDR2 SYGVNS.

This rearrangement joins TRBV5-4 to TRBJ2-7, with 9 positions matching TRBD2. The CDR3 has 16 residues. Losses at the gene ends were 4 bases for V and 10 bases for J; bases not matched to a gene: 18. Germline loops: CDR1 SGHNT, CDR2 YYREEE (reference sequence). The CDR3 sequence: CASSAGGGIAGVSQYF. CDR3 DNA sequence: TGTGCCAGCAGCGCTGGAGGCGGGATAGCGGGAGTTTCTCAGTACTTC.

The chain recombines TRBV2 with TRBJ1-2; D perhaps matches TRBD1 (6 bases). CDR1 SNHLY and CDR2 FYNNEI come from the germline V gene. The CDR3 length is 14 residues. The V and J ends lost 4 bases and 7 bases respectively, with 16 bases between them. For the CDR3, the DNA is TGTGCCAGCAGTGTACTTATGGGGGCTATTGGCTACACCTTC. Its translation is CASSVLMGAIGYTF.

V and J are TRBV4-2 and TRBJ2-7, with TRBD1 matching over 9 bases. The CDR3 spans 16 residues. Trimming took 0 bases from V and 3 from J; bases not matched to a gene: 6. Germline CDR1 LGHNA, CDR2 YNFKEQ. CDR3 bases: TGTGCCAGCAGCCAAGATCGGGGGACAGGGTACTACGAGCAGTACTTC. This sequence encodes CASSQDRGTGYYEQYF.

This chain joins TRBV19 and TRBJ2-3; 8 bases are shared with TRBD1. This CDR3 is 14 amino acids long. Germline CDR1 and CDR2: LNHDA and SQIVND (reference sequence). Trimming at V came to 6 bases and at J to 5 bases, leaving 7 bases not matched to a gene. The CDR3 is CASSPRGRLDTQYF. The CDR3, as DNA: TGTGCCAGTAGCCCCAGGGGGCGGTTAGATACGCAGTATTTT.

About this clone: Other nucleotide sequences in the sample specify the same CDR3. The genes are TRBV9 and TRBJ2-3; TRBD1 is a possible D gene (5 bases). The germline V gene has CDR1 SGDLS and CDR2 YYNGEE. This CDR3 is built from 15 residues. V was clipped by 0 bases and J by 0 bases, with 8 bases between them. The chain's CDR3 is CASSVGQGSTDTQYF. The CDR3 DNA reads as TGTGCCAGCAGCGTAGGCCAGGGAAGCACAGATACGCAGTATTTT.

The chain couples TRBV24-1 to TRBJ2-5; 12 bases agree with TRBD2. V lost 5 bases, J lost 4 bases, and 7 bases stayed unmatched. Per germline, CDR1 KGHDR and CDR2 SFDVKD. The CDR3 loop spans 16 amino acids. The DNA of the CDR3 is TGTGCCACCAGTGGTGAGGCTAGCGGGAGGGGAGAGACCCAGTACTTC. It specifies CATSGEASGRGETQYF.

Here the CDR3 DNA reads TGTGCCAGCAGCCAGCGACTAGCGGGGTGGCAAGAGACCCAGTACTTC. As protein: CASSQRLAGWQETQYF. The chain combines TRBV7-2 with TRBJ2-5, with TRBD2 matching 11 bases. This CDR3 is built from 16 residues. CDR1 is SGHTA and CDR2 is FQGNSA in the germline V gene. J lost 2 bases, V lost 5 bases, and 7 bases had no gene match.